One and the same sample provided the 16 T cell receptor beta chains below, sequenced in a study of cytomegalovirus exposure and HLA in healthy donors. The PCR contained 60 Vbeta and 13 Jbeta primers. Sequencing was performed with immunoSEQ multiplex PCR; in TCRdb, only in-frame clones are kept and a portion is missing. The sample consists of about 140,000 clones, about 75% of them appearing once. The sample was PBMCs. These receptors all stem from a middle-aged man in good health and CMV-seronegative.

V gene TRBV7-2 combines with J gene TRBJ2-5; D might be TRBD2 (7 bases). Per germline, CDR1 SGHTA and CDR2 FQGNSA. V dropped 7 bases and J dropped 2 bases, with 17 bases sitting between them. CDR3 size: 15 residues. The CDR3 spells CASTSKGGGQETQYF. In DNA, the CDR3 is TGTGCCAGCACGTCCAAGGGAGGGGGTCAAGAGACCCAGTACTTC.

CDR3 DNA: TGTGCCATCAGCCGGGACAGCAGCGAGTCTCAGCATTTT. Translation gives CAISRDSSESQHF. This chain links TRBV10-3 with TRBJ1-5; 7 bases align to TRBD1. Per germline, CDR1 ENHRY and CDR2 SYGVKD. The CDR3 length is 13 residues. V lost 6 bases, J lost 13 bases, and 12 bases stayed unmatched.

The gene calls are TRBV5-1 and TRBJ1-2; TRBD1 agrees at 8 bases. Losses at the gene ends were 2 bases for V and 4 bases for J; bases not matched to a gene: 4. The germline V gene has CDR1 SGHRS and CDR2 YFSETQ. The CDR3 runs to 14 residues. This CDR3 reads CASSLTTGGYGYTF. The CDR3 DNA reads TGCGCCAGCAGCTTAACAACAGGGGGCTATGGCTACACCTTC.

The chain has TRBV7-9 and TRBJ2-5, with 10 bases lining up with TRBD2. Germline loops: CDR1 SEHNR, CDR2 FQNEAQ (reference sequence). V lost 1 base, J lost 1 base, and 3 bases stayed unmatched. The CDR3 consists of 16 residues. CDR3 loop: CASSLELAGIQETQYF. DNA for the CDR3: TGTGCCAGCAGCTTAGAACTAGCGGGGATCCAAGAGACCCAGTACTTC.

The chain has TRBV27 and TRBJ2-3; 7 bases are shared with TRBD2. The CDR3 covers 17 residues. Per germline, CDR1 MNHEY and CDR2 SMNVEV (reference sequence). V dropped 5 bases and J dropped 4; count of bases not matched to a gene: 15. In DNA form, the CDR3 reads TGTGCCAGCAGTCCAGAAAATGCGGGGGTTTCGGCAGATACGCAGTATTTT. Amino acids: CASSPENAGVSADTQYF.

This clone has just a few counts. The J gene is TRBJ2-3, the V gene TRBV6-1, with D tentatively TRBD2 (6 bases). CDR3 length: 16 amino acids. With 1 base removed from V and 0 bases from J, the gap between germline ends came to 11 bases. From germline, CDR1 is MNHNS and CDR2 SASEGT. The DNA of the CDR3 is TGTGCCAGCAGTGAAGATCCGGGGACTAGCACAGATACGCAGTATTTT. Translating it yields CASSEDPGTSTDTQYF.

The chain recombines TRBV7-8 with TRBJ1-2; tentative D call: TRBD1 (5 bases). Trimming shortened V by 1 base and J by 4 bases, and 13 bases separated the two germline ends. This CDR3 is built from 15 residues. Germline CDR1 is SGHVS and CDR2 is FQNEAQ. This CDR3 is CASSLVGVGGYGYTF. CDR3 DNA: TGTGCCAGCAGCTTAGTGGGCGTGGGGGGCTATGGCTACACCTTC.

The J gene is TRBJ2-5, the V gene TRBV5-4; the D gene is possibly TRBD1 (5 bases). The V gene's germline CDR1 is SGHNT and CDR2 YYREEE (reference sequence). The CDR3 runs 13 residues. V was cut by 4 bases and J by 1 base, with 8 bases left in between. CDR3 in amino acids: CASSPGIQETQYF. The CDR3 bases are TGTGCCAGCAGCCCAGGGATCCAAGAGACCCAGTACTTC. The complete variable domain, with remaining parts taken from reference TRBV5-4 and TRBJ2-5, reads ETGVTQSPTHLIKTRGQQVTLRCSSQSGHNTVSWYQQALGQGPQFIFQYYREEENGRGNFPPRFSGLQFPNYSSELNVNALELDDSALYLCASSPGIQETQYFGPGTRLLVL.

The genes are TRBV7-9 and TRBJ1-1; no definite D call. The V gene's germline CDR1 is SEHNR and CDR2 FQNEAQ (reference sequence). The CDR3 extends over 14 amino acids. V lost 2 bases to trimming and J lost 1 base, with 8 bases between them. Here the CDR3 DNA reads TGTGCCAGCAGCTTATCCACATGGAACACTGAAGCTTTCTTT. Translated: CASSLSTWNTEAFF.

The J gene is TRBJ2-5, the V gene TRBV7-2; D is possibly TRBD2 (5 bases). The CDR3 runs 16 residues. The V end lost 1 base, the J end lost 0 bases, and 12 bases lay between the germline ends. Per the germline V gene, CDR1 is SGHTA and CDR2 is FQGNSA. The CDR3 loop is CASSLVPAAYQETQYF. The CDR3 DNA reads as TGTGCCAGCAGCTTAGTGCCAGCGGCGTACCAAGAGACCCAGTACTTC.

The chain joins TRBV5-1 to TRBJ1-1, with TRBD1 as a possible D gene (6 bases). The CDR3 is 15 residues long. CDR1 and CDR2 from the germline V gene are SGHRS and YFSETQ. V was cut by 3 bases and J by 7 bases, with 19 bases left in between. The CDR3 coding sequence is TGCGCCAGCAGCTCCGAGACCGGGACAATAGATGAAGCTTTCTTT. Amino acids: CASSSETGTIDEAFF.

The chain combines TRBV28 with TRBJ1-1, with unresolved D. The length of the CDR3 is 11 residues. Germline V CDR1 and CDR2: MDHEN, SYDVKM. V was cut by 11 bases and J by 2 bases, with 9 bases left in between. CDR3 DNA sequence: TGTGCCTCTTGTCTTAACACTGAAGCTTTCTTT. Its translation: CASCLNTEAFF.

The chain links TRBV21-1 to TRBJ2-7; the table calls TRBD1, which could not be checked here. TRBV21-1 is a documented pseudogene. The CDR3 has 16 residues. The CDR3 region has the DNA TGTGCCAGCAGCCCGCAGGTGGACAGTCGGTCATGCGAGCAGTACTTC. Its translation: CASSPQVDSRSCEQYF.

This clone was detected only a few times. This chain joins TRBV6-6 and TRBJ2-7, with TRBD1 identical over 9 bases. Germline V gives CDR1 MNHNY, CDR2 SVGAGI (reference sequence). The CDR3 runs 14 residues. V dropped 5 bases and J dropped 5; count of bases not matched to a gene: 7. CDR3 DNA sequence: TGTGCCAGCAGTCCCTCGGACAGGGGTGACGAGCAGTACTTC. This translates into CASSPSDRGDEQYF.

The CDR3 reads CASSLYAGANTGELFF. As DNA, the CDR3 is TGCGCCAGCAGCCTGTATGCGGGGGCGAACACCGGGGAGCTGTTTTTT. This chain links TRBV5-1 with TRBJ2-2, with TRBD2 matching 7 bases. This CDR3 is 16 amino acids long. Losses at the gene ends were 4 bases for V and 0 bases for J; bases not matched to a gene: 6. CDR1 SGHRS and CDR2 YFSETQ come from the germline V gene.

For this clone: Within the sample, other DNA sequences also encode this same CDR3. The DNA of the CDR3 is TGTGCCAGCTCACCACAGCGGGCAACTAATGAAAAACTGTTTTTT. Protein product: CASSPQRATNEKLFF. The chain links TRBV18 to TRBJ1-4; D gene ambiguous. CDR1 is KGHSH, CDR2 LQKENI, per germline. This CDR3 is 15 amino acids long. Deletions cut 1 base from V and 0 bases from J, with 6 bases between.